This entry lists 2 T cell receptor beta chains sequenced from one sample in a study of molecular identifiers for immune sequencing clone quantification. MiXCR, applied by TCRdb to the PCR reads, yields one record per CDR3 protein. The sample holds some 59,000 distinct CDR3 sequences, about 25% seen once. The sequencing sample was made of naive CD8+ T cells from blood, with Jurkat cell RNA spiked in. Indicated subset: FACS-sorted CD8+CD4-CCR7+CD45RA+ naive T cells. These receptor sequences come from a human donor in good health. Some libraries in this study had Jurkat cell RNA spiked in.

This clonotype was counted ten times or more. The chain has TRBV19 and TRBJ1-5; no clear D. The CDR3 covers 17 residues. The V end lost 3 bases, the J end lost 0 bases, and 15 bases lay between the germline ends. Germline V gene sequence: CDR1 LNHDA, CDR2 SQIVND (reference sequence). CDR3 protein: CASSISPERYSNQPQHF. CDR3 nucleotides: TGTGCCAGTAGTATCAGTCCGGAGAGGTATAGCAATCAGCCCCAGCATTTT.

This clonotype was observed a few times. This rearrangement joins TRBV20-1 to TRBJ1-3; 8 nucleotides line up with TRBD1. This CDR3 region has 19 residues. Germline CDR1 reads DFQATT; CDR2 reads SNEGSKA (reference sequence). V lost 1 base to trimming and J lost 0 bases; unmatched junction nucleotides: 14. The CDR3 loop reads CSARVRPGGAGHSGNTIYF. CDR3 sequence (DNA): TGCAGTGCTAGAGTAAGGCCAGGGGGCGCTGGCCACTCTGGAAACACCATATATTTT.